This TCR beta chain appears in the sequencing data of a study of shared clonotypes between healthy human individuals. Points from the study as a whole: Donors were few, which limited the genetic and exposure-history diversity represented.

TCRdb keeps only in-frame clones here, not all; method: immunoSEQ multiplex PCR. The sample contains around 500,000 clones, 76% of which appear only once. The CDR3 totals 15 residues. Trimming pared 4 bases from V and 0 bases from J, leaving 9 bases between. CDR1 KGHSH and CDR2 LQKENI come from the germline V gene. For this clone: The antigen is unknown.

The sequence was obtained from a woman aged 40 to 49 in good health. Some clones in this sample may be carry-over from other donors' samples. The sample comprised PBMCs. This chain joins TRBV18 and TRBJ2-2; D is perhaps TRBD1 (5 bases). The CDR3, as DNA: TGTGCCAGCTCACGCGACAGTGCGAACACCGGGGAGCTGTTTTTT. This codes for CASSRDSANTGELFF.